This TCR beta chain was sequenced in a study of blood T cells in healthy people across ages. Germline V CDR1 and CDR2: SGHTA, FQGTGA. This CDR3 contains 16 residues. Alongside a J-beta primer mix, a sample-barcoded 5' primer served in a second PCR lasting about 7 to 11 cycles. From the 5' RACE reads, TCRdb called clonotypes with MiXCR, one entry per CDR3 protein. Of approximately 760,000 distinct CDR3 sequences listed, around 25% are singletons. These data were also reused for a study on T cells of mothers and their children.

The V gene is TRBV7-3, the J gene TRBJ2-5; 10 positions agree with TRBD1. The J call may not be correct, given that the DNA end is closer to TRBJ2-1. The sequenced sample consisted of blood. The TCR originated in a boy younger than 18 in good health. The CDR3 bases are TGTGCCAGCAGCTCCGACAGGGGGCCGGGGGACAATGAGCAGTTCTTC. This encodes CASSSDRGPGDNEQFF.